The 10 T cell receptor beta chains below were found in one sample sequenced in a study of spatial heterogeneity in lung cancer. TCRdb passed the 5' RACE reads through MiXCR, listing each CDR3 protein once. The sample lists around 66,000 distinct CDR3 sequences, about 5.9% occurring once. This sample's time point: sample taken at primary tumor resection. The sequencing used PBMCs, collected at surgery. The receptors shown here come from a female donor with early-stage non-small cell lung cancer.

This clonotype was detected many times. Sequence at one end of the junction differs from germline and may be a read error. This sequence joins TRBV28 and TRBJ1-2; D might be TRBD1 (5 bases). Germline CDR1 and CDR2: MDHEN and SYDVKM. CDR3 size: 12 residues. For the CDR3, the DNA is TGTGCCAGCAGTTTATCATGGGGTGGGGCTTCCTTC. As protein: CASSLSWGGASF.

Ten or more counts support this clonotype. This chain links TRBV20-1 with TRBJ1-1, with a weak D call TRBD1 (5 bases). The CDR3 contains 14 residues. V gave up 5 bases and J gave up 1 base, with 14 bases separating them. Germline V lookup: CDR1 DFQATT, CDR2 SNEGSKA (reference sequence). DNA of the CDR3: TGCAGTGCTCTTCGAGGGGCTACGAACACTGAAGCTTTCTTT. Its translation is CSALRGATNTEAFF.

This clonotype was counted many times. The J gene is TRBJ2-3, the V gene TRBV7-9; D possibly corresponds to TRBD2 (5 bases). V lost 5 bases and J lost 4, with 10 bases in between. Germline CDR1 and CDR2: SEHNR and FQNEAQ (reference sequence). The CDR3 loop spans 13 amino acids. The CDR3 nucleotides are TGTGCCAGCAGCAATAGCGTCGCAGATACGCAGTATTTT. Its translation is CASSNSVADTQYF.

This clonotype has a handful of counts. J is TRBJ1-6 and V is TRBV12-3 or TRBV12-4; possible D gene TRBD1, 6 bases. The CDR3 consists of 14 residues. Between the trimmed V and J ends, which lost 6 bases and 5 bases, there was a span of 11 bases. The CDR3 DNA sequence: TGTGCCAGCAGGCCGGGACAAGATAATTCACCCCTCCACTTT. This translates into CASRPGQDNSPLHF.

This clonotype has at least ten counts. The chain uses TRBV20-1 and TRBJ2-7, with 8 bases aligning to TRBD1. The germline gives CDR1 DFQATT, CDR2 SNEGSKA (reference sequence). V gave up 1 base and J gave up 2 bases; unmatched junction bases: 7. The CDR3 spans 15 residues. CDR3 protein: CSARGQGAFAYEQYF. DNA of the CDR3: TGCAGTGCTAGAGGGCAGGGGGCTTTCGCCTACGAGCAGTACTTC.

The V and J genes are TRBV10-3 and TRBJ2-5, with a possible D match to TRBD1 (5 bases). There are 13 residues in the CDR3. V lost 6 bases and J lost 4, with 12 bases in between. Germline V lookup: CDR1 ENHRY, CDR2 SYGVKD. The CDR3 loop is CAIRTTERETQYF. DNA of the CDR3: TGTGCCATCAGGACGACAGAGCGAGAGACCCAGTACTTC.

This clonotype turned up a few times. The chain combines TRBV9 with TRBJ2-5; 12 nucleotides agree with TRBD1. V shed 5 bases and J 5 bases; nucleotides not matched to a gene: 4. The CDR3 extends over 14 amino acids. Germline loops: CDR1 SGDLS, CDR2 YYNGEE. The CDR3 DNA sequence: TGTGCCAGCAGTGGGACAGGGGGCATGGAGACCCAGTACTTC. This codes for CASSGTGGMETQYF.

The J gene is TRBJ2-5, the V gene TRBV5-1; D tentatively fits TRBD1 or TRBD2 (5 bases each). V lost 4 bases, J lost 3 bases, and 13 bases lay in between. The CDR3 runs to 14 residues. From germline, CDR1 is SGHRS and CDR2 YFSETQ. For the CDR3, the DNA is TGCGCCAGCAGCGTCCGGGACGGGGAAGAGACCCAGTACTTC. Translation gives CASSVRDGEETQYF.

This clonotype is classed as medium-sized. DNA of the CDR3: TGTGCCAGTAGTATCGGGACGGCGTATGGCTACACCTTC. Amino acid sequence: CASSIGTAYGYTF. V gene TRBV19 combines with J gene TRBJ1-2, with D possibly being TRBD1 (5 bases). There are 13 residues in the CDR3. Per the germline V gene, CDR1 is LNHDA and CDR2 is SQIVND (reference sequence). The V gene lost 3 bases and the J gene lost 5 bases, with 10 bases spanning the gap.

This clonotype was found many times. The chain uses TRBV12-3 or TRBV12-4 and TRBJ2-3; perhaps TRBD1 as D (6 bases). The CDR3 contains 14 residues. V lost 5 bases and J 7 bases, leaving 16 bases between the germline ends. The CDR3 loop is CASSPGQLSYTQYF. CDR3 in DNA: TGTGCCAGCAGTCCCGGACAGTTGTCCTATACGCAGTATTTT.